This T cell receptor beta chain was retrieved from a study of shared clonotypes between healthy human individuals (dated by TCRdb to the early 2020s). Concerning the study at large: A couple of women and a few men aged 18 to 49 years were included in the cohort. Per donor, three plates each were used for CD4 naive and CD4 memory, two for CD8 naive, and one for CD8 memory. The study deeply sequenced blood TCR repertoires of about 5 healthy adults to estimate repertoire size and the extent of clonotype sharing between individuals. To increase sequencing depth and limit assay-specific biases, different laboratories used diverse techniques to prepare libraries and sequence TCR repertoires. Between about 0.94 and 10 billion PBMCs per donor were obtained by leukapheresis.

CDR3 length: 15 amino acids, cysteine to phenylalanine. Kept here is only the CDR3 DNA, which spans 45 bases and is read in frame from base 1. CDR1 and CDR2 are read off the germline V gene (reference sequence) as MNHEY and SMNVEV. V ends up 2 bases short and J 9 bases short, with an unmatched junction base count of 9. Results and caveats for the whole study, not just this receptor: Estimated clonotype richness was generally larger for naive than for memory subsets. Sampling was limited to blood, and TCR repertoires in tissue likely differ from TCR repertoires in blood. Across a handful of donors, approximately 5% of naive CD4, 3.5% of naive CD8, 2.3% of memory CD4, and under 0.45% of memory CD8 clonotypes were shared. The small number of donors limited the genetic and exposure-history diversity represented. Pairwise subsampling indicated that sequencing depth was expected to affect the degree of clonotype sharing among donors. Incomplete sequencing was indicated by rarefaction of sorted-subset datasets, despite the large sequencing depth. Compared with non-shared clonotypes, the clonotypes found in all four sorted-subset donors had higher generation probabilities.

CD8 naive samples consisted of CD45RO-negative cells that were positively selected for CCR7, yielding a CD45RA+CCR7+ population without TemRA cells. Donors were healthy HIV-negative adults with no recently reported acute infections or vaccinations. All donors were Caucasian adults living in Nashville, Tennessee, USA. Blood was collected by leukapheresis, and PBMCs were isolated by Ficoll-Histopaque density gradient centrifugation and then cryopreserved in liquid nitrogen vapor phase. Analytical flow cytometry was used to check the purity and quantity of every magnetically sorted T cell population. Each sorted fraction had its genomic DNA isolated and then quantified by UV absorbance on a Nanodrop 2000c. Remarks on this clone: Its antigen is still unknown. Per-nucleotide qualities are absent, and no much larger clonotype sits a single base away.

Using the deep immunoSEQ assay, TCR CDR3 regions were amplified from genomic DNA by multiplex PCR. Extracted genomic DNA from each cell subset was spread evenly across all wells of several immunoSEQ 96-well plates, with each plate serving as a replicate. Each replicate PCR for sorted subsets received approximately 200 ng genomic DNA, equal to 30,000 or so T cell genomes. The purified libraries were quantified using a Qubit 3.0 fluorometer, sized with a Bioanalyzer 2100, and then quantified again using the KAPA Library Quantification kit. Each immunoSEQ 96-well plate was sequenced on its own single-read 150-cycle Illumina NextSeq 550 flow cell. The source study handled its data this way. Because the immunoSEQ output held only junctional sequences and lacked quality scores, the filtering could not match the filtering applied to full-length reads. To assign V/J genes and CDR3, sequences were annotated using PyIR, a Python wrapper for IgBLAST v1.9, with IMGT germline references. Reads were filtered out if the reads had weak V/J assignments (E-value above 1e-6), no CDR3, stop codons, out-of-frame junctions, or ambiguous translated residues. V3J clonotypes were defined by identical inferred V gene, J gene, and CDR3 amino acid sequence. To compute the percentage overlap between repertoires, the number of shared unique clonotypes was divided by the size of the smaller repertoire. Richness of each repertoire was evaluated using RTK rarefaction, the Chao1 estimator, and Recon v2.1 estimates of unobserved clonotypes. For all TCRbeta clonotypes obtained by the gDNA method from several donors, generation probabilities were computed with OLGA. TCRdb carries this immuneACCESS record with in-frame sequences only. Its versions omit some clonotypes, under half of them owing to an unresolved V gene in the studies checked, with the rest unexplained. From that table come the V and J calls and clone size; the DNA was used to work out D and trimming. This sample holds about 2.1 million clones; roughly 91% were observed only once. The top ten constitute about 1.8% of the sample.

The V and J genes are TRBV27 and TRBJ2-1; TRBD2 agrees with 8 junctional bases. The sequencing sample was made of naive CD8+ T cells from PBMCs. Per the publication, the cell subset or site label means: CD45RA+CCR7+. This clonotype originated in a man aged 18 to 29 in good health. Some clones in this sample may be carry-over from other donors' samples. The DNA sequence follows: TGTGCCAGCAGTTTAGGGGCTAGCGGGTTCAGTGAGCAGTTCTTC. Its coded protein is CASSLGASGFSEQFF.